This entry lists 7 T cell receptor beta chains sequenced from one sample in a study of blood T cell repertoires in COVID-19 (dated by TCRdb to 2020 to 2021). Libraries were made using the immunoSEQ multiplex PCR assay. The source is immuneACCESS, and TCRdb retained only in-frame sequences with V and J called. Part of the clones is not carried over; for the studies checked, unresolved V genes explain less than half of this, and the remainder is unexplained. This sample gives around 62,000 clones in total; about 90% of them show up just once. Together, the top ten hold 1.4% of the sample. Sequenced material: peripheral blood. Receptor source: a man aged 60-69 years with acute or convalescent COVID-19.

The chain's CDR3 is CASSYPGGSPGEQYF. For the CDR3, the DNA is TGTGCCAGCAGTTACCCCGGAGGATCTCCCGGCGAGCAGTACTTC. The chain recombines TRBV6-5 with TRBJ2-7; possible D gene TRBD2, 5 bases. Germline CDR1 is MNHEY and CDR2 is SVGAGI. The CDR3 sequence is 15 residues long. Trimming removed 2 bases from V and 6 bases from J, with 17 bases in between.

The chain employs TRBV7-2 and TRBJ2-7, with 9 positions matching TRBD1. The germline CDR1 and CDR2 sequences are SGHTA and FQGNSA. The J segment lost 1 base and the V segment lost 6 bases, leaving 4 bases of the junction unmatched. This CDR3 comprises 14 residues. Here the CDR3 reads CASRFGQGSYEQYF. The CDR3 bases are TGTGCCAGCAGGTTCGGACAGGGGTCCTACGAGCAGTACTTC.

V usage is TRBV24-1 and J usage is TRBJ2-4; TRBD1 agrees at 7 bases. The CDR3 length is 13 residues. CDR1 is KGHDR and CDR2 is SFDVKD in the germline V gene. With V trimmed by 9 bases and J by 6 bases, 7 bases remained unmatched. The CDR3 loop reads CATQLSGGNIQYF. The CDR3 DNA is TGTGCCACCCAGTTGTCAGGGGGAAACATTCAGTACTTC.

This chain joins TRBV11-2 and TRBJ2-7, with TRBD1 as a possible D gene (5 bases). The germline CDR1 and CDR2 sequences are SGHAT and FQNNGV. There are 12 residues in the CDR3. V was clipped by 7 bases and J by 7 bases, with 14 bases between them. The CDR3 region has the DNA TGTGCCAGCACCAGAGGCAGGGAAGAGCAGTACTTC. Protein: CASTRGREEQYF.

The CDR3: CASSLELAGYNEQFF. In DNA form, the CDR3 reads TGCGCCAGCAGCTTGGAACTAGCGGGGTACAATGAGCAGTTCTTC. The chain recombines TRBV5-1 with TRBJ2-1; 10 nucleotides align to TRBD2. V shed 0 bases and J 4 bases; nucleotides not matched to a gene: 1. Germline V gives CDR1 SGHRS, CDR2 YFSETQ. This CDR3 is built from 15 residues.

CDR3 region: CASSLASKTQYF. The DNA of the CDR3 is TGTGCCAGCAGTTTAGCGTCAAAGACCCAGTACTTC. The V gene is TRBV12-3 or TRBV12-4, the J gene TRBJ2-5; D call uncertain. This CDR3 comprises 12 residues. The V and J ends lost 0 bases and 6 bases respectively, with 5 bases between them.

The chain couples TRBV20-1 to TRBJ2-5, with 7 positions matching TRBD2. CDR3 length: 17 amino acids. V was pared by 3 bases and J by 5 bases, with 18 bases of the junction left unmatched. CDR1 is DFQATT and CDR2 is SNEGSKA in the germline V gene (reference sequence). CDR3 in DNA: TGCAGTGCTAGTGGAGGGAGGGCCTCGATATCGCTGGAGACCCAGTACTTC. Translated, it gives CSASGGRASISLETQYF.